The 8 T cell receptor beta chains listed next were all sequenced from one sample in a study of blood T cell repertoires in COVID-19. Assay: immunoSEQ multiplex PCR; the TCRdb copy retains only in-frame clones and omits some. The sample lists under 200,000 clones, about 90% occurring once. Sequencing was done on a sample of peripheral blood. The receptor source for this set is a woman aged 55-70 years with COVID-19, enrolled during active disease.

The rearrangement links TRBV6-2 or TRBV6-3 to TRBJ2-7; a possible D gene is TRBD1 (5 bases). CDR3 length: 16 residues. The germline V gene encodes CDR1 MNHEY and CDR2 SVGEGT. Trimming removed 0 bases from V and 2 bases from J, with 14 bases in between. CDR3 coding DNA: TGTGCCAGCAGTTACTCGAGTCAAGACAGAACCTACGAGCAGTACTTC. This sequence encodes CASSYSSQDRTYEQYF.

This sequence joins TRBV7-9 and TRBJ2-1; D unclear. Trimming removed 10 bases at V and 6 bases at J, with 4 bases between. This CDR3 is built from 9 residues. Germline CDR1 is SEHNR and CDR2 is FQNEAQ (reference sequence). CDR3 sequence (DNA): TGTGCCACCCTCAATGAGCAGTTCTTC. This gives the protein CATLNEQFF.

The J gene is TRBJ2-1, the V gene TRBV3-1 (or the pseudogene TRBV3-2), with 8 bases aligning to TRBD2. This CDR3 comprises 15 residues. The V gene end was trimmed by 0 bases and the J gene end by 8 bases; junction bases not matched to a gene: 6. The germline gives CDR1 LGHDT, CDR2 YNNKEL (reference sequence). For the CDR3, the DNA is TGTGCCAGCAGCCAAGATTGGCGGGAGGCCGATGAGCAGTTCTTC. As protein: CASSQDWREADEQFF.

The chain couples TRBV3-1 (or the pseudogene TRBV3-2) to TRBJ1-2; 8 bases agree with TRBD1. The CDR3 runs 15 residues. From germline, CDR1 is LGHDT and CDR2 YNNKEL (reference sequence). Trimming removed 5 bases from V and 8 bases from J; junction bases left unmatched: 13. CDR3 DNA: TGTGCCAGCAGCACAACAGACAGGGGTTGGGGCGGCTACACCTTC. It codes for CASSTTDRGWGGYTF.

V and J are TRBV9 and TRBJ2-7, with D possibly TRBD1 on 5 matching bases. CDR3 size: 16 residues. V lost 0 bases to trimming and J lost 5 bases, with 18 bases between them. Germline V gives CDR1 SGDLS, CDR2 YYNGEE. The CDR3 DNA reads as TGTGCCAGCAGCGTAGGTGGAAGGGGTGTCTACAACGAGCAGTACTTC. It specifies CASSVGGRGVYNEQYF. The full variable domain, with the rest looked up from reference TRBV9 and TRBJ2-7, is DSGVTQTPKHLITATGQRVTLRCSPRSGDLSVYWYQQSLDQGLQFLIQYYNGEERAKGNILERFSAQQFPDLHSELNLSSLELGDSALYFCASSVGGRGVYNEQYFGPGTRLTVT.

The V and J genes are TRBV21-1 and TRBJ2-7; TRBD1 is the table's D call, not checked against the DNA. TRBV21-1 is an annotated pseudogene. This CDR3 spans 15 amino acids. The CDR3 protein is CASSNRDRVGCEQYF. As DNA, the CDR3 is TGTGCCAGCAGCAACCGGGACAGGGTGGGCTGCGAGCAGTACTTC.

This chain uses TRBV29-1 with TRBJ1-5; D is undetermined. Germline CDR1 SQVTM, CDR2 ANQGSEA. The V gene lost 5 bases and the J gene lost 3 bases, with 11 bases spanning the gap. This CDR3 comprises 13 residues. The CDR3 DNA follows: TGCAGCGTTCTACTAGGCAACAATCAGCCCCAGCATTTT. Its protein product is CSVLLGNNQPQHF.

The rearrangement joins TRBV2 to TRBJ2-3; 8 nucleotides agree with TRBD2. The CDR3 has 14 residues. V shed 6 bases and J 5 bases; nucleotides not matched to a gene: 7. Germline V gene lookup returns CDR1 SNHLY and CDR2 FYNNEI. The CDR3 spells CASSPAGLGDTQYF. The CDR3 nucleotides are TGTGCCAGCAGCCCCGCGGGACTAGGAGATACGCAGTATTTT.